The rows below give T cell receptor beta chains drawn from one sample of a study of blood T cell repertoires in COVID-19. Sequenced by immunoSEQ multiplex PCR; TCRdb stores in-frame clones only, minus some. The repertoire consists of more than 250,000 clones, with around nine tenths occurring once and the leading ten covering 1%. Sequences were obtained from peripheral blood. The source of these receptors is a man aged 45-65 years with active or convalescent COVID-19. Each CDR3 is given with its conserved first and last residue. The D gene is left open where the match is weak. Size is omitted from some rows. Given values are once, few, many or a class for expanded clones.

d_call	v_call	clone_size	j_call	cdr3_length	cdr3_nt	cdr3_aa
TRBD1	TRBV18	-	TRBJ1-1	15	TGTGCCAGCTCACAAAGGGACAGGGGAAACACTGAAGCTTTCTTT	CASSQRDRGNTEAFF
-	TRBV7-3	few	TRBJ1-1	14	TGTGCCAGCAGCTTGTCGACAGCGAACACTGAAGCTTTCTTT	CASSLSTANTEAFF
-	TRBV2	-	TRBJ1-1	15	TGTGCCAGCACCGCGGAGGGTGGAGTCAACACTGAAGCTTTCTTT	CASTAEGGVNTEAFF
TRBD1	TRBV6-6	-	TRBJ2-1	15	TGTGCCAGCAGTTTGACAGGGTCTACCTACAATGAGCAGTTCTTC	CASSLTGSTYNEQFF
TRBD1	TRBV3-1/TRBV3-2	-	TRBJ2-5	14	TGTGCCAGCAGCCAACACGACAGGGTAGAGACCCAGTACTTC	CASSQHDRVETQYF
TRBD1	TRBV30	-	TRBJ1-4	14	TGTGCCTGGGGACCCGGGACAGGGGTTGAAAAACTGTTTTTT	CAWGPGTGVEKLFF
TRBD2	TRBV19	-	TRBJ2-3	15	TGTGCCAGTAGTATATATAGCGGGGGCACAGATACGCAGTATTTT	CASSIYSGGTDTQYF
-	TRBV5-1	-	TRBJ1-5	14	TGCGCCAGCAGCTTATTGGGGGGAGATCAGCCCCAGCATTTT	CASSLLGGDQPQHF
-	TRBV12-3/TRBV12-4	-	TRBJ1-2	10	TGTGCCAGCAAGAGGAAACTCTACACCTTC	CASKRKLYTF
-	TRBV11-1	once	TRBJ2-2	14	TGTGCCAGCAGCAACTACAGGGCCGAGAGGGAGCTGTTTTTT	CASSNYRAERELFF
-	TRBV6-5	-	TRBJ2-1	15	TGTGCCAGCAGTTACGGAGGGGGCAACTACAATGAGCAGTTCTTC	CASSYGGGNYNEQFF
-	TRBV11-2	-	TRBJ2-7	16	TGTGCCAGCAGCTTAGTGGGGCGTTCTAAGGGCTACGAGCAGTACTTC	CASSLVGRSKGYEQYF
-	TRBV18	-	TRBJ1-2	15	TGTGCCAGCTCATCAACCGGGACAAGGAATTTTGGCTACACCTTC	CASSSTGTRNFGYTF
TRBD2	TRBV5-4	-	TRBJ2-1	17	TGTGCCAGCAGCCCGGCGGCTAGCGGGAGTATCTACAATGAGCAGTTCTTC	CASSPAASGSIYNEQFF
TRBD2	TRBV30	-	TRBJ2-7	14	TGTGCCTGGAGCAGACTAGCGGGGTCTTACGAGCAGTACTTC	CAWSRLAGSYEQYF
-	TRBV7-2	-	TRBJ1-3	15	TGTGCCAGCGCGCCCACGGGGTTCGATGGAAACACCATATATTTT	CASAPTGFDGNTIYF
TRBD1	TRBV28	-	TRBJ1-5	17	TGTGCCAGCAGTTTAGGCCAGGGGGCGTGGGGCAATCAGCCCCAGCATTTT	CASSLGQGAWGNQPQHF
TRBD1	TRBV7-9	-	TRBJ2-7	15	TGTGCCAGCAGCCTAGACAGGGTGGACTCTATGAAGCAGTACTTC	CASSLDRVDSMKQYF
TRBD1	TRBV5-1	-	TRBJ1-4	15	TGCGCCAGCAGCCCGCTGGGGACAGGAAATGAAAAACTGTTTTTT	CASSPLGTGNEKLFF
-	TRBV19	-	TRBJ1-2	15	TGTGCCAGTAGTATACCTACCGCGAGGCATGGAGGCTACACCTTC	CASSIPTARHGGYTF
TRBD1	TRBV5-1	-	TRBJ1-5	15	TGCGCCAGCAGCTTGGGACAGGGGGTTGGTCAGCCCCAGCATTTT	CASSLGQGVGQPQHF
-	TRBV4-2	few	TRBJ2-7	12	TGTGCCAGCAGCCAGGGAGGAGACGAGCAGTACTTC	CASSQGGDEQYF
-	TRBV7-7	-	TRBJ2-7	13	TGTGCCAGCAGCCCCGGGGAAGATCAAGAGCAGTACTTC	CASSPGEDQEQYF
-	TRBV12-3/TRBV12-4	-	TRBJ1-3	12	TGTGCCAGCAGTTCTGAGGGAAACACCATATATTTT	CASSSEGNTIYF
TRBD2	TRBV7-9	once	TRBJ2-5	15	TGTGCCAGCAGCTTAGGAGGACTAGCGGAAGAGACCCAGTACTTC	CASSLGGLAEETQYF
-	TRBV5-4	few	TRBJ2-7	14	TGTGCCAGCAGCTCCCAAGGACAGCCATACGAGCAGTACTTC	CASSSQGQPYEQYF
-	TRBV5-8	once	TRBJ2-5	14	TGTGCCAGCAACCTTAGGGGACTGGAAGAGACCCAGTACTTC	CASNLRGLEETQYF
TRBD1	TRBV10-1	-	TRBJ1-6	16	TGCGCCAGCAGTTGGACAGGGAGCTCCTATAATTCACCCCTCCACTTT	CASSWTGSSYNSPLHF
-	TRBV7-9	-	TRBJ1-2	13	TGTGCCAGCAGCTTAGTTACAGGATGGGGCTACACCTTC	CASSLVTGWGYTF
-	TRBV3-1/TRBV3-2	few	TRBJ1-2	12	TGTGCCAGCAGCAAGTCAGGTTATGGCTACACCTTC	CASSKSGYGYTF
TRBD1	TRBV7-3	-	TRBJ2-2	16	TGTGCCAGCAGCTCTCGGGACAGCCTGACATCCGGGGAGCTGTTTTTT	CASSSRDSLTSGELFF
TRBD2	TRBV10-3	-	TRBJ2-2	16	TGTGCCATCAGTGGCGCTAGCGGGGGAAGCACCGGGGAGCTGTTTTTT	CAISGASGGSTGELFF
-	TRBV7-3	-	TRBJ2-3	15	TGTGCCAGCAGCTCTACAGGGATAAGCACAGATACGCAGTATTTT	CASSSTGISTDTQYF
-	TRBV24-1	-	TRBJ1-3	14	TGTGCCACCAGTCCAGGAACCTCTGGAAACACCATATATTTT	CATSPGTSGNTIYF
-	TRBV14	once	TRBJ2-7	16	TGTGCCAGCAGCCAAAAAAAGGGGCTAGGTCTTTACGAGCAGTACTTC	CASSQKKGLGLYEQYF
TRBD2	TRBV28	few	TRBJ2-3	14	TGTGCCACCTGCCCCTGGCGGGAGTCGCGTACGCAGTATTTT	CATCPWRESRTQYF
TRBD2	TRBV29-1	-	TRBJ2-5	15	TGCAGCGTTGAAATCCGGCGGGAGGGCCGGGAGACCCAGTACTTC	CSVEIRREGRETQYF